The 23 T cell receptor beta chains in this list originate from one sample, sequenced in a study of blood T cell repertoires in COVID-19. The protocol was immunoSEQ multiplex PCR, while the TCRdb copy is restricted to in-frame clones and leaves out a portion. The data contain about 320,000 clones, more than 90% of them seen just once; the ten biggest clones take up 2.6%. The sample was PBMCs or T cells enriched from blood (not recorded which). The receptors were sampled from a man aged 55-75 years who had recovered from COVID-19.

The chain is built from TRBV24-1 and TRBJ1-5; D unclear. CDR1 is KGHDR and CDR2 is SFDVKD in the germline V gene. This CDR3 comprises 12 residues. The germline V and J ends were trimmed by 4 bases and 5 bases, with 5 bases remaining between them. This CDR3 is CATSDPDQPQHF. CDR3 coding DNA: TGTGCCACCAGTGACCCTGATCAGCCCCAGCATTTT.

This clone was counted a single time. V usage is TRBV19 and J usage is TRBJ1-5, with 9 bases fitting TRBD1. CDR3 length: 12 residues. In germline, CDR1 is LNHDA, CDR2 SQIVND (reference sequence). V was clipped by 6 bases and J by 7 bases; unmatched bases: 1. For the CDR3, the DNA is TGTGCCAGTAGGACAGGGGGACAGCCCCAGCATTTT. It codes for CASRTGGQPQHF.

This chain links TRBV3-1 (or the pseudogene TRBV3-2) with TRBJ1-3; perhaps TRBD1 as D (5 bases). Trimming removed 1 base at V and 0 bases at J, with 10 bases between. Per the germline V gene, CDR1 is LGHDT and CDR2 is YNNKEL (reference sequence). CDR3 size: 16 residues. CDR3 coding DNA: TGTGCCAGCAGCCAAGTAGGGGCTAGCTCTGGAAACACCATATATTTT. Its translation is CASSQVGASSGNTIYF.

V and J are TRBV18 and TRBJ1-1; 8 nucleotides line up with TRBD1. This CDR3 spans 16 amino acids. Germline V gene data show CDR1 as KGHSH and CDR2 as LQKENI. The J segment lost 5 bases and the V segment lost 2 bases, leaving 10 bases of the junction unmatched. CDR3 region: CASSPLGPGGLTEAFF. CDR3 nucleotide sequence: TGTGCCAGCTCACCATTGGGGCCAGGGGGCTTGACTGAAGCTTTCTTT.

The chain joins TRBV12-3 or TRBV12-4 to TRBJ1-1, with 10 bases lining up with TRBD1. The CDR3 has 13 residues. The V and J ends lost 6 bases and 4 bases, in that order; junction bases with no gene match: 2. CDR3: CASRRDRGTEAFF. For the CDR3, the DNA is TGTGCCAGCAGGCGGGACAGGGGCACTGAAGCTTTCTTT.

This clone was seen a single time. The rearrangement links TRBV6-5 to TRBJ1-4; 8 bases match TRBD1. The CDR3 is 14 residues long. Germline values: CDR1 MNHEY, CDR2 SVGAGI. J was trimmed by 8 bases and V by 0 bases; bases with no gene match: 2. CDR3 in amino acids: CASSYSTGVEKLFF. CDR3 DNA sequence: TGTGCCAGCAGTTACTCGACAGGGGTGGAAAAACTGTTTTTT.

This chain uses TRBV2 with TRBJ1-2, with D tentatively TRBD1 (6 bases). V gave up 6 bases and J gave up 1 base, with 21 bases separating them. Germline assignment: CDR1 SNHLY and CDR2 FYNNEI. This CDR3 has 17 amino acids. The CDR3 region has the DNA TGTGCCAGCAGATTCCTGGACAGCCCAACCGATAACTATGGCTACACCTTC. Protein: CASRFLDSPTDNYGYTF.

The count of this clone is one. The V and J genes are TRBV6-5 and TRBJ2-7, with D tentatively TRBD2 (6 bases). The germline V gene encodes CDR1 MNHEY and CDR2 SVGAGI. Between the trimmed V and J ends, which lost 10 bases and 0 bases, there was a span of 10 bases. The CDR3 has 12 amino acids. Here the CDR3 reads CAKPGSSYEQYF. CDR3 DNA: TGTGCCAAGCCCGGGAGCTCCTACGAGCAGTACTTC.

V usage is TRBV5-4 and J usage is TRBJ1-2; TRBD1 matches 7 bases. Germline V gene sequence: CDR1 SGHNT, CDR2 YYREEE (reference sequence). The junction had 2 bases not matched to a gene; V was cut back by 6 bases and J by 0 bases. The CDR3 totals 13 residues. CDR3 region: CASTQGANYGYTF. As DNA, the CDR3 is TGTGCCAGCACCCAGGGGGCTAACTATGGCTACACCTTC.

The gene calls are TRBV30 and TRBJ2-7, with 7 nucleotides matching TRBD2. Unmatched junction bases numbered 9, after V lost 4 bases and J lost 0 bases. The CDR3 runs 15 residues. In germline, CDR1 is GTSNPN, CDR2 SVGIG (reference sequence). The CDR3 coding sequence is TGTGCCTGGATGCCGGCGGGAGACCTCTCCTACGAGCAGTACTTC. It yields the protein CAWMPAGDLSYEQYF.

In its sample, this clone was seen once. This rearrangement joins TRBV9 to TRBJ2-7; the D is unclear. CDR3 length equals 13 residues. V lost 2 bases to trimming and J lost 4 bases, with 10 bases between them. The germline gives CDR1 SGDLS, CDR2 YYNGEE. The CDR3 here is CASSVGPSYEQYF. The CDR3 region has the DNA TGTGCCAGCAGCGTTGGCCCCTCGTACGAGCAGTACTTC.

This chain connects TRBV14 to TRBJ2-1; TRBD2 agrees at 9 bases. The CDR3 has 15 residues. V dropped 6 bases and J dropped 4; count of bases not matched to a gene: 7. Germline V gives CDR1 SGHDN, CDR2 FVKESK. CDR3 residues: CASRHSGSGYNEQFF. CDR3 DNA: TGTGCCAGCAGGCATAGCGGGAGTGGTTACAATGAGCAGTTCTTC.

The genes are TRBV5-1 and TRBJ2-5, with 11 bases identical to TRBD1. V lost 3 bases, J lost 4 bases, and 5 bases stayed unmatched. The CDR3 length is 15 residues. The germline V gene encodes CDR1 SGHRS and CDR2 YFSETQ. The DNA for the CDR3 is TGCGCCAGCAGCTATGGCGGGACAGGGGGAGAGACCCAGTACTTC. It is translated as CASSYGGTGGETQYF.

This clone was observed a handful of times. The chain links TRBV2 to TRBJ2-5, with TRBD2 as a possible D gene (6 bases). The CDR3 totals 15 residues. CDR1 SNHLY and CDR2 FYNNEI come from the germline V gene. The ends were cut back, 8 bases at V and 1 base at J, with 17 bases in the middle. The CDR3 region is CASLGAGWGQETQYF. CDR3 nucleotides: TGTGCCAGCCTTGGGGCGGGGTGGGGCCAAGAGACCCAGTACTTC.

This clone has only a few counts. A read error may account for a junction end that differs from germline. J is TRBJ1-3 and V is TRBV29-1; D might be TRBD1 (5 bases). CDR1 SQVTM and CDR2 ANQGSEA come from the germline V gene. CDR3 length equals 11 residues. The DNA for the CDR3 is TGTGCGGGACGACGTGGAAACACCATATATTTT. Its translation: CAGRRGNTIYF.

The chain links TRBV7-9 to TRBJ1-5; D is possibly TRBD1 (6 bases). In germline, CDR1 is SEHNR, CDR2 FQNEAQ (reference sequence). The V gene lost 5 bases and the J gene lost 7 bases, with 18 bases spanning the gap. The CDR3 contains 15 residues. CDR3 residues: CASSPGGGLQQPQHF. The DNA for the CDR3 is TGTGCCAGCAGCCCGGGAGGGGGGCTACAGCAGCCCCAGCATTTT.

The genes are TRBV29-1 and TRBJ2-1; TRBD1 agrees at 10 bases. The CDR3 covers 13 residues. V lost 7 bases and J lost 4; bases outside the gene matches: 4. CDR1 and CDR2 (germline): SQVTM, ANQGSEA. As DNA, the CDR3 is TGCAGCGCGACAGGGGGCTCTTACAATGAGCAGTTCTTC. This gives the protein CSATGGSYNEQFF.

The chain is built from TRBV19 and TRBJ2-2; D might be TRBD2 (5 bases). The ends were cut back, 9 bases at V and 13 bases at J, with 15 bases in the middle. Germline V gene lookup returns CDR1 LNHDA and CDR2 SQIVND (reference sequence). CDR3 length: 11 residues. The CDR3: CASSREGGLFF. In nucleotides, the CDR3 is TGTGCCAGCAGCCGGGAAGGTGGGCTGTTTTTT.

This chain links TRBV10-2 with TRBJ1-6; TRBD1 aligns across 9 bases. The CDR3 is 15 amino acids. Germline V gene lookup returns CDR1 WSHSY and CDR2 SAAADI. V lost 7 bases, J lost 3 bases, and 4 bases stayed unmatched. The CDR3 bases are TGCGCCAGCACCAGGGACAGGGTCTATAATTCACCCCTCCACTTT. This translates into CASTRDRVYNSPLHF.

This clone was counted a single time. The CDR3 sequence: CASSQDVSYEQYF. Here the CDR3 DNA reads TGTGCCAGCAGCCAAGACGTATCCTACGAGCAGTACTTC. The genes are TRBV4-2 and TRBJ2-7; D unresolved. Germline CDR1 LGHNA, CDR2 YNFKEQ. Between the trimmed V and J ends, which lost 0 bases and 1 base, there was a span of 4 bases. The CDR3 length is 13 residues.

V usage is TRBV7-8 and J usage is TRBJ2-7, with D uncertain. V lost 5 bases and J lost 3, with 14 bases in between. This CDR3 spans 14 amino acids. In germline, CDR1 is SGHVS, CDR2 FQNEAQ. The CDR3 coding sequence is TGTGCCAGCAGCCGACCCGCGGAAAACTACGAGCAGTACTTC. This gives the protein CASSRPAENYEQYF. Full variable domain (outside the CDR3, taken from reference TRBV7-8 and TRBJ2-7): GAGVSQSPRYKVAKRGQDVALRCDPISGHVSLFWYQQALGQGPEFLTYFQNEAQLDKSGLPSDRFFAERPEGSVSTLKIQRTQQEDSAVYLCASSRPAENYEQYFGPGTRLTVT.

This clone has only one observation. V gene TRBV6-5 combines with J gene TRBJ2-3; 7 bases map to TRBD1. In germline, CDR1 is MNHEY, CDR2 SVGAGI. There are 12 residues in the CDR3. V shed 7 bases and J 4 bases; nucleotides not matched to a gene: 2. The CDR3 sequence is CASKQGADTQYF. The CDR3 DNA follows: TGTGCCAGCAAGCAGGGGGCAGATACGCAGTATTTT.

The chain joins TRBV5-5 to TRBJ2-7; 8 bases are a match to TRBD1. The J call may be mistaken, given a closer DNA end match to TRBJ2-5. Germline values: CDR1 SGHKS, CDR2 YYEKEE (reference sequence). This CDR3 spans 14 amino acids. CDR3 nucleotides: TGTGCCAGCACTCAGACAGGGGACAAAGAGACCCAGTACTTC. As protein: CASTQTGDKETQYF.